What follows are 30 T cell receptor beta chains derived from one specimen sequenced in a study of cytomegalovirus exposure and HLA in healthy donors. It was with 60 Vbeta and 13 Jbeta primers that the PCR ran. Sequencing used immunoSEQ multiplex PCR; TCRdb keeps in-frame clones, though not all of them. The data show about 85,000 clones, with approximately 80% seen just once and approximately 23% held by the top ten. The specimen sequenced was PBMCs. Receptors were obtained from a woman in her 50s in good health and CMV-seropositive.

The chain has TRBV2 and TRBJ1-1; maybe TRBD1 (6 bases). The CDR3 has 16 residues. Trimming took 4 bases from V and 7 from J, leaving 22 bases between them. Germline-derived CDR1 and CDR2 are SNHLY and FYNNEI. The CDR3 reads CASSVSGATGGDEAFF. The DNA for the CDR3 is TGTGCCAGCAGTGTAAGCGGTGCGACAGGCGGAGATGAAGCTTTCTTT.

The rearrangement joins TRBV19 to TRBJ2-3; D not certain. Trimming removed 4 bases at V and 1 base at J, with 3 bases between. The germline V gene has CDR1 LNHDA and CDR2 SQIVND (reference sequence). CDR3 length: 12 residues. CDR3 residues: CASSTGTDTQYF. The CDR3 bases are TGTGCCAGTAGTACCGGCACAGATACGCAGTATTTT.

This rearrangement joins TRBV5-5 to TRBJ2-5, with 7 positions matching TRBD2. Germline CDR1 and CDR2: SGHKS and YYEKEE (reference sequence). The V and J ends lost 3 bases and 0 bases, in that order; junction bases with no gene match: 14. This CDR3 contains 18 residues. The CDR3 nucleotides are TGTGCCAGCAGCTCCCGGGGAGGGGACGTTGGGTACCAAGAGACCCAGTACTTC. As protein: CASSSRGGDVGYQETQYF.

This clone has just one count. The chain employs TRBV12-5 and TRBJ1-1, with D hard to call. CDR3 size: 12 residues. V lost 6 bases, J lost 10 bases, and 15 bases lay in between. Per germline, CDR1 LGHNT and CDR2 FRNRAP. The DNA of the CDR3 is TGTGCTAGTGGCCCCGACTCGGCGGGAGCTTTCTTT. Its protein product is CASGPDSAGAFF.

The CDR3 DNA reads TGCGCCAGCAGTCTGCGGACAGGGGAGGATTCACCCCTCCACTTT. Amino acids: CASSLRTGEDSPLHF. This sequence joins TRBV10-2 and TRBJ1-6; TRBD1 agrees at 9 bases. The V and J ends lost 5 bases and 8 bases, in that order; junction bases with no gene match: 7. The length of the CDR3 is 15 residues. Germline CDR1 WSHSY, CDR2 SAAADI.

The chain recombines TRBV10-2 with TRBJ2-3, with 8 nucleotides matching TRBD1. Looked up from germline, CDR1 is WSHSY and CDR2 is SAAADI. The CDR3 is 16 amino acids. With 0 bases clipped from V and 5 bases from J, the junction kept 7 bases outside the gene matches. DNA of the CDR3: TGCGCCAGCAGTGAGTCGTGGCAGGGGGCGAAAGATACGCAGTATTTT. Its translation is CASSESWQGAKDTQYF.

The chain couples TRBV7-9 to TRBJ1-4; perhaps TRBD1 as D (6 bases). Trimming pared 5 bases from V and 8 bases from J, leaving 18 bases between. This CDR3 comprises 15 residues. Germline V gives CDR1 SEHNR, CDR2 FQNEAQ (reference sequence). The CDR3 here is CASSPDLGAGEKLFF. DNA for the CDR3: TGTGCCAGCAGCCCCGACCTGGGGGCTGGCGAAAAACTGTTTTTT.

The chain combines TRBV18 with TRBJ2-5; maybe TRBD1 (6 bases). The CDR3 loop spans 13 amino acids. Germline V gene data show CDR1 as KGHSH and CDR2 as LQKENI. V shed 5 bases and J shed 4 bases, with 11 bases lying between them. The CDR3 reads CASSAGQLETQYF. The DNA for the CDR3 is TGTGCCAGCTCAGCCGGACAGTTAGAGACCCAGTACTTC.

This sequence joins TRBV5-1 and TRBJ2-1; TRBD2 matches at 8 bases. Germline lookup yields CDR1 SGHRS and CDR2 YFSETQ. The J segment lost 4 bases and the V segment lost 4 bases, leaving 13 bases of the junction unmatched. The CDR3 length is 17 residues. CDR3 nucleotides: TGCGCCAGCAGCCCGGAGGTACGGCGGGGGGAATACAATGAGCAGTTCTTC. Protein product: CASSPEVRRGEYNEQFF.

Here the CDR3 reads CASSLTGDEQYF. DNA of the CDR3: TGCGCCAGCAGCTTAACAGGGGACGAGCAGTACTTC. This chain uses TRBV5-1 with TRBJ2-7; 7 positions match TRBD1. There are 12 residues in the CDR3. Germline CDR1 reads SGHRS; CDR2 reads YFSETQ. V lost 2 bases to trimming and J lost 5 bases; unmatched junction nucleotides: 1.

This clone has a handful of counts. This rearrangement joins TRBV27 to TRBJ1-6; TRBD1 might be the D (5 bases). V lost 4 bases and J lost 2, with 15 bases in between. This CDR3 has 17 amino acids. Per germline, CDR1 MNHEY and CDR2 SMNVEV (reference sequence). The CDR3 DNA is TGTGCCAGCAGTTCCCCCCTCCGGGGGACCTATAATTCACCCCTCCACTTT. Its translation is CASSSPLRGTYNSPLHF.

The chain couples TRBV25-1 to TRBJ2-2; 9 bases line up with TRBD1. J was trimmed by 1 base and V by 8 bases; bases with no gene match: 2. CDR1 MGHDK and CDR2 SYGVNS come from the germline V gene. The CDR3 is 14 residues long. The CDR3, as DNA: TGTGCCAGCTCGGGACAGGGGAACACCGGGGAGCTGTTTTTT. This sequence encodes CASSGQGNTGELFF.

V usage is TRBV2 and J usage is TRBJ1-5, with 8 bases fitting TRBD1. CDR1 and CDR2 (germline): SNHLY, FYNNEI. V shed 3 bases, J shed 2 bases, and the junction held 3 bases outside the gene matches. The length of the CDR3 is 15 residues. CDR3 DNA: TGTGCCAGCAGTGACAGGGGGCCAGGCAATCAGCCCCAGCATTTT. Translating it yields CASSDRGPGNQPQHF.

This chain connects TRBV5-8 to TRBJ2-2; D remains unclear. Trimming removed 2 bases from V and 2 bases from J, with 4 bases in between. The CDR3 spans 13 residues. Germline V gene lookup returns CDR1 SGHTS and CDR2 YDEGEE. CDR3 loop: CASSLLNTGELFF. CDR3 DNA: TGTGCCAGCAGCTTACTAAACACCGGGGAGCTGTTTTTT.

CDR3: CASSPGQDSYEQYF. As DNA, the CDR3 is TGTGCCAGCAGCCCCGGACAGGATTCCTACGAGCAGTACTTC. This rearrangement joins TRBV11-3 to TRBJ2-7; 7 bases are shared with TRBD1. The CDR3 has 14 amino acids. V gave up 5 bases and J gave up 1 base; unmatched junction bases: 5. The germline CDR1 and CDR2 sequences are SGHNT and YENEEA.

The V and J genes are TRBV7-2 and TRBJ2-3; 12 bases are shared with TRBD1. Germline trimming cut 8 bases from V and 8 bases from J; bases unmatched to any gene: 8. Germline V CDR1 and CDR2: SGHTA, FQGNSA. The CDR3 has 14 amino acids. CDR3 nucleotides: TGTGCCAGCTGGGAGGGACAGGGGGCCTCTACGCAGTATTTT. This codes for CASWEGQGASTQYF.

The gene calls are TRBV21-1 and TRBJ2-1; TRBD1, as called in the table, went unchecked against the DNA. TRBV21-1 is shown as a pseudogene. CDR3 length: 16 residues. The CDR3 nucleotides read TGTGTACCTCGGGGACAGGGGTCCCCTTCCTACAATGAGCAGTTCTTC. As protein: CVPRGQGSPSYNEQFF.

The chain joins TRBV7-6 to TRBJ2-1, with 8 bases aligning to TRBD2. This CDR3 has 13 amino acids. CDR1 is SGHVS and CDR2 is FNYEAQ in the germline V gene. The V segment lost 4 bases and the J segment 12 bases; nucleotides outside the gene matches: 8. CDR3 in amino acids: CASSSTSSGMQFF. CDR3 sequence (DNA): TGTGCCAGCAGCTCCACGAGTAGCGGGATGCAGTTCTTC.

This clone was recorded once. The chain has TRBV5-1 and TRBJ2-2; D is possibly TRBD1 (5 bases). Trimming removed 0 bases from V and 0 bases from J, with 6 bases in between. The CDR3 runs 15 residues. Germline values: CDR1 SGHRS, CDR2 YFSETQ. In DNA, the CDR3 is TGCGCCAGCAGCTTGGGACAGACGAACACCGGGGAGCTGTTTTTT. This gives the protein CASSLGQTNTGELFF.

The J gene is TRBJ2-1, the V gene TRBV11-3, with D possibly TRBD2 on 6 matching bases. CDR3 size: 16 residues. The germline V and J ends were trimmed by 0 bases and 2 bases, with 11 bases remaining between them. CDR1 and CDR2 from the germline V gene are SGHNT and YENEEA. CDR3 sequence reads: CASSLDGGMTYNEQFF. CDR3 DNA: TGTGCCAGCAGCTTAGACGGCGGGATGACCTACAATGAGCAGTTCTTC.

Here the CDR3 reads CASRAGTGGLLFTRSNEKLFF. The CDR3 DNA is TGTGCCAGCAGGGCCGGGACAGGGGGACTACTCTTCACCCGGTCTAATGAAAAACTGTTTTTT. The chain recombines TRBV2 with TRBJ1-4; 11 positions match TRBD1. CDR1 is SNHLY, CDR2 FYNNEI, per germline. V was clipped by 6 bases and J by 3 bases; unmatched bases: 21. The CDR3 covers 21 residues.

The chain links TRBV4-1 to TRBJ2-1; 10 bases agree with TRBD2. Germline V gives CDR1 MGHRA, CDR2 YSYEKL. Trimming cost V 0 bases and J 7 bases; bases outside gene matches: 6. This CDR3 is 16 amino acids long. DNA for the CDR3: TGCGCCAGCAGCCAAGACTGGCCTAGCGGGAGAAATGAGCAGTTCTTC. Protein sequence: CASSQDWPSGRNEQFF.

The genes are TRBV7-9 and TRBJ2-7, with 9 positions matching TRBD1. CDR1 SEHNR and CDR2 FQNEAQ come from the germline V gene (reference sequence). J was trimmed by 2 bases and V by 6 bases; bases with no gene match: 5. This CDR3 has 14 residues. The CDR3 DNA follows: TGTGCCAGCAGTAGGACAGGGGAGGCCTACGAGCAGTACTTC. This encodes CASSRTGEAYEQYF.

The CDR3 sequence: CASSQSSTDTQYF. As DNA, the CDR3 is TGCGCCAGCAGCCAGTCTAGCACAGATACGCAGTATTTT. The V gene is TRBV4-1, the J gene TRBJ2-3; D unclear. The CDR3 runs 13 residues. In germline, CDR1 is MGHRA, CDR2 YSYEKL. Trimming pared 3 bases from V and 0 bases from J, leaving 4 bases between.

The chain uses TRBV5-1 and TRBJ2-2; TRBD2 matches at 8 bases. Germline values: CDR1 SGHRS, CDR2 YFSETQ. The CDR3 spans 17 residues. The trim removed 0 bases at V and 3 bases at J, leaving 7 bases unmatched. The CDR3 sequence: CASSLDSGRAHTGELFF. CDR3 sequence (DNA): TGCGCCAGCAGCTTGGATTCCGGGAGGGCTCACACCGGGGAGCTGTTTTTT.

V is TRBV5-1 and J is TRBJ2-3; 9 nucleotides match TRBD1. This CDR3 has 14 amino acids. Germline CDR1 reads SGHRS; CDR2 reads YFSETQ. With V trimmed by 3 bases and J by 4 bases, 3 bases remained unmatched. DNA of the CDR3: TGCGCCAGCAGCTACAGGGGGCCGGCAGATACGCAGTATTTT. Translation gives CASSYRGPADTQYF.

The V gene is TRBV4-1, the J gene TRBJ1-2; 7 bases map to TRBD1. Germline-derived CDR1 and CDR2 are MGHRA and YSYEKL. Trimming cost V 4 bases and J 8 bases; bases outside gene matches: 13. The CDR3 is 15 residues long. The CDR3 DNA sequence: TGCGCCAGCAGCCCTATAAGCAAGACAGGGAAAGGCTACACCTTC. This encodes CASSPISKTGKGYTF.

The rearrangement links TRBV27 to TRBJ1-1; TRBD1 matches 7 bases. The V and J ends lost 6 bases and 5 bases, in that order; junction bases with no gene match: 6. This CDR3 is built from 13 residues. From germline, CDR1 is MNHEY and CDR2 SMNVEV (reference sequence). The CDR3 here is CASSRQGSTEAFF. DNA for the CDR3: TGTGCCAGCAGCCGACAGGGAAGTACTGAAGCTTTCTTT.

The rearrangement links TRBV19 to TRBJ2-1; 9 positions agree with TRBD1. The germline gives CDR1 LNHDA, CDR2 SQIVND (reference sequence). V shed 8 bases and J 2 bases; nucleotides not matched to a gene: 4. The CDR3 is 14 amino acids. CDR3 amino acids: CASDRGAAYNEQFF. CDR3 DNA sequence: TGTGCCAGTGACAGGGGGGCGGCCTACAATGAGCAGTTCTTC.

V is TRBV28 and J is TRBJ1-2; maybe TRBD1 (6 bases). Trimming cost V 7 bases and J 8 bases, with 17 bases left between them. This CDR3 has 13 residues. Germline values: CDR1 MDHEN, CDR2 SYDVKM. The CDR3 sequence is CASITGTEWGYTF. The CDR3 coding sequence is TGTGCCAGCATTACAGGGACCGAGTGGGGCTACACCTTC.